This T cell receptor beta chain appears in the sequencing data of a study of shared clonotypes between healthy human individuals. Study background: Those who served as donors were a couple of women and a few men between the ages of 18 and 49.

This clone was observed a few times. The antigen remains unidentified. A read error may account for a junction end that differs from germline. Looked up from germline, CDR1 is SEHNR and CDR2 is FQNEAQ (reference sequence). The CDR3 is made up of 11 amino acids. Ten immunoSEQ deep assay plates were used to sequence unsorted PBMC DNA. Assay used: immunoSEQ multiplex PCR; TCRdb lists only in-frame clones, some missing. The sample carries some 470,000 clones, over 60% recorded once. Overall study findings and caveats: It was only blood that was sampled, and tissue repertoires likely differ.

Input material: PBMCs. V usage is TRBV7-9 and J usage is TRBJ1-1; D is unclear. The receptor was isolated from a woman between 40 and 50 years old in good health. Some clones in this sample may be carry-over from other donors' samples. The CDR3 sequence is CASRENSEAFF. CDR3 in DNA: TGTGCCAGCAGGGAAAACAGTGAAGCTTTCTTT.